This TCR beta chain was identified during a study of CD8+ T cells in alopecia areata. Study-level information: Patients received oral tofacitinib, 5 to 10 mg twice daily, for moderate-to-severe alopecia areata. Notes on the study in general: Scalp samples also yield sequences from resident alphabeta T cells of normal skin. Elevated clonality characterized lesional scalp relative to normal scalp, particularly in alopecia totalis/universalis.

Peripheral blood, together with lesional scalp punch biopsies, was collected from alopecia areata patients. The sample holds one count of this clone. Its antigen is still unknown. The V end was cut by 6 bases, the J end by 1 base, with 9 bases between. The CDR3 length is 13 residues. The germline V gene encodes CDR1 SGHVS and CDR2 FQNEAQ. As the sequencing template, cDNA was produced by extracting RNA and reverse transcribing it. Libraries were prepared by immunoSEQ multiplex PCR; TCRdb keeps only in-frame clonotypes and omits some of them. Of about 180,000 clones in the sample, over 55% were seen once.

Specimen: CD4+ T cells sorted from blood, collected at week 0. This chain uses TRBV7-8 with TRBJ1-2; D remains unclear. This TCR was recovered from a human donor with alopecia areata. The CDR3 DNA is TGTGCCAGCAGTTTTGGTTATAACTATGGCTACACCTTC. Protein sequence: CASSFGYNYGYTF.